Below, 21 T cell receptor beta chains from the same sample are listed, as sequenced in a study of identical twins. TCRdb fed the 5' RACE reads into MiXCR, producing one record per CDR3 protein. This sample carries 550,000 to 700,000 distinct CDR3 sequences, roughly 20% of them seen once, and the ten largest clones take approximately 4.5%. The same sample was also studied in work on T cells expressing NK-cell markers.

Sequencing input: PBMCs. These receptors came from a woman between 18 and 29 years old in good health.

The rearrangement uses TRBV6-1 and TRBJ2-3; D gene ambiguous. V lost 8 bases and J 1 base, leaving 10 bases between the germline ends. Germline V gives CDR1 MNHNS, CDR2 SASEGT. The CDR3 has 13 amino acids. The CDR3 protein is CASPLGCTDTQYF. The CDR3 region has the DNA TGTGCCAGCCCCCTGGGGTGCACAGATACGCAGTATTTT.

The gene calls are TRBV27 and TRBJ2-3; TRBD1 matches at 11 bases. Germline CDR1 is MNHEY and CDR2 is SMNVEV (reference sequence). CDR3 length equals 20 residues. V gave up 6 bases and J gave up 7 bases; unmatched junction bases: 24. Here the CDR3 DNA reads TGTGCCAGCAGCTTTATCCCGCCTGGACAGGGGGCGTTAAGAATGAATACGCAGTATTTT. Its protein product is CASSFIPPGQGALRMNTQYF.

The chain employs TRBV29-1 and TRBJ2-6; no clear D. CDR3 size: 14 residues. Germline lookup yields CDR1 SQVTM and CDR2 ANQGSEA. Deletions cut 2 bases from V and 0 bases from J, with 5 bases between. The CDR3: CSVEKGSGANVLTF. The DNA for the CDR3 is TGCAGCGTTGAAAAGGGCTCTGGGGCCAACGTCCTGACTTTC. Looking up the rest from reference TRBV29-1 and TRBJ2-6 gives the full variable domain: SAVISQKPSRDICQRGTSLTIQCQVDSQVTMMFWYRQQPGQSLTLIATANQGSEATYESGFVIDKFPISRPNLTFSTLTVSNMSPEDSSIYLCSVEKGSGANVLTFGAGSRLTVL.

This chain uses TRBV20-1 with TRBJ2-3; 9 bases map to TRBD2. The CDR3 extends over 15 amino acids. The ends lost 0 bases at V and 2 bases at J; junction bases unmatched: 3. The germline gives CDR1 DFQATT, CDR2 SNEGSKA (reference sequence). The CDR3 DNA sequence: TGCAGTGCTAGAGATAGCGGGAGCTCCACAGATACGCAGTATTTT. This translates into CSARDSGSSTDTQYF.

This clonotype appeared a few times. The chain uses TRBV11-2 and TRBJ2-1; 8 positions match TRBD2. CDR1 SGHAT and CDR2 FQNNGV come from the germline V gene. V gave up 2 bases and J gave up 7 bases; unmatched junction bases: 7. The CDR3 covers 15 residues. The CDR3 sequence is CASSLPRGGGNEQFF. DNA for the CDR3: TGTGCCAGCAGCTTACCCCGGGGGGGCGGGAATGAGCAGTTCTTC. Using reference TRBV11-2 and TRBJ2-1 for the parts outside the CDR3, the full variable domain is EAGVAQSPRYKIIEKRQSVAFWCNPISGHATLYWYQQILGQGPKLLIQFQNNGVVDDSQLPKDRFSAERLKGVDSTLKIQPAKLEDSAVYLCASSLPRGGGNEQFFGPGTRLTVL.

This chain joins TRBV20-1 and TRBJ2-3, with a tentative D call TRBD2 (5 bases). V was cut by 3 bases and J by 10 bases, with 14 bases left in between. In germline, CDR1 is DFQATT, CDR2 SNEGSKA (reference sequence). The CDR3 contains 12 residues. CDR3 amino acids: CSASSGSEPQYF. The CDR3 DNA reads TGCAGTGCTAGCTCGGGGTCGGAGCCGCAGTATTTT.

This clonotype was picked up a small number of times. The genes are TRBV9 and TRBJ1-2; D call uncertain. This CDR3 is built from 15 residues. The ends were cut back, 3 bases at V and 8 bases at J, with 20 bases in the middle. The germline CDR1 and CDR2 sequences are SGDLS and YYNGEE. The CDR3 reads CASSGSTTTLGGYTF. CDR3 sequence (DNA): TGTGCCAGCAGCGGCTCGACAACCACCCTCGGGGGCTACACCTTC. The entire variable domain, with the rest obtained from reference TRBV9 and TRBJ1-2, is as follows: DSGVTQTPKHLITATGQRVTLRCSPRSGDLSVYWYQQSLDQGLQFLIQYYNGEERAKGNILERFSAQQFPDLHSELNLSSLELGDSALYFCASSGSTTTLGGYTFGSGTRLTVV.

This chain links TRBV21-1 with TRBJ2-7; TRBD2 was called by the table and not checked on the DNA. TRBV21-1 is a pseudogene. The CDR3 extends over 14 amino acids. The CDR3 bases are TGTGCCAGCCGTCTAACACGGAGGAGCGGCGAGCAGTACTTC. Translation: CASRLTRRSGEQYF.

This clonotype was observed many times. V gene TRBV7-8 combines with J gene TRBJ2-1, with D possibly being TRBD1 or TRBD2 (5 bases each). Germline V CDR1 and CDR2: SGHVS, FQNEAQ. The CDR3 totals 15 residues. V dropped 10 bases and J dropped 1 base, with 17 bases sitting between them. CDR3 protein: CATGVGDLSYNEQFF. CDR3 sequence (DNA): TGTGCCACGGGTGTGGGGGACCTGTCCTACAATGAGCAGTTCTTC.

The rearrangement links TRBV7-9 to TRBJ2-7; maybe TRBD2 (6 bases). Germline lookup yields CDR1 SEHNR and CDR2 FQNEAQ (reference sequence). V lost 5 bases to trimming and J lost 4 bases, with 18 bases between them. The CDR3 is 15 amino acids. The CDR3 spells CASSPTAGSYYEQYF. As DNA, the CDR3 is TGTGCCAGCAGCCCAACGGCGGGATCCTATTACGAGCAGTACTTC.

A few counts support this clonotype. This CDR3 reads CASSPGTSFYEQYF. DNA for the CDR3: TGTGCCAGCAGCCCCGGGACCAGCTTCTACGAGCAGTACTTC. The rearrangement uses TRBV4-2 and TRBJ2-7, with D possibly called TRBD1 or TRBD2 (5 bases each). Trimming removed 4 bases at V and 3 bases at J, with 13 bases between. The germline V gene has CDR1 LGHNA and CDR2 YNFKEQ. The CDR3 is 14 amino acids.

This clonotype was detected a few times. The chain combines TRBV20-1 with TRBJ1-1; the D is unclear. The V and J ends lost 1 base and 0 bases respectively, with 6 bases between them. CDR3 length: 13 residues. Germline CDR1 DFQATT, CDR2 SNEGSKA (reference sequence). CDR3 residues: CSARVSLNTEAFF. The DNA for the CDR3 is TGCAGTGCTAGAGTGAGTTTGAACACTGAAGCTTTCTTT.

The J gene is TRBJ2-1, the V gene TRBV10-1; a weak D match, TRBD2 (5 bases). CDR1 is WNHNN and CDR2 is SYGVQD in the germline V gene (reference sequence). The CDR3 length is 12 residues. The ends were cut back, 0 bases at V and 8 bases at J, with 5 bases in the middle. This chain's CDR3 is CASSESRDEQFF. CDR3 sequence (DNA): TGCGCCAGCAGTGAGTCGAGGGATGAGCAGTTCTTC.

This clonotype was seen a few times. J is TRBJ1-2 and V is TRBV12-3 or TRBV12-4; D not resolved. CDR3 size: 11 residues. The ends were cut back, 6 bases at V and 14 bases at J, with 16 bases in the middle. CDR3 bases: TGTGCCAGCAGCCGTCTAGACTCGGAAACCTTC. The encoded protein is CASSRLDSETF.

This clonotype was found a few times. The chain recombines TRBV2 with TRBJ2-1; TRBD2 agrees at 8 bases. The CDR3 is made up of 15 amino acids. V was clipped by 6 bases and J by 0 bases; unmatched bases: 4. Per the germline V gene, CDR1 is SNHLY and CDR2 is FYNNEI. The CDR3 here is CASRTRGGSYNEQFF. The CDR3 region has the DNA TGTGCCAGCAGAACACGGGGGGGCTCCTACAATGAGCAGTTCTTC.

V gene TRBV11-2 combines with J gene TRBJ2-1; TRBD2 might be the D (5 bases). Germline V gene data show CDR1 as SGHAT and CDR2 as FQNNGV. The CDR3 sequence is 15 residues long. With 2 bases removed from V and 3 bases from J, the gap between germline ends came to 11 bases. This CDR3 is CASSLNAGIYNEQFF. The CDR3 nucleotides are TGTGCCAGCAGCTTAAACGCCGGGATCTACAATGAGCAGTTCTTC.

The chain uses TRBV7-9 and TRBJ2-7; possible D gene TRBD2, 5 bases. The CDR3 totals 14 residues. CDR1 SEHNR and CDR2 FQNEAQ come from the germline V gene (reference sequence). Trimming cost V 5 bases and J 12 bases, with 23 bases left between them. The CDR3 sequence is CASSRIDPGSPGYF. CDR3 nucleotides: TGTGCCAGCAGCCGTATAGACCCGGGATCTCCAGGGTACTTC.

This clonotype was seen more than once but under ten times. The CDR3 spells CSARGGQEQYF. The CDR3 nucleotides read TGCAGTGCTAGGGGGGGACAGGAGCAGTACTTC. V and J are TRBV20-1 and TRBJ2-7; D is perhaps TRBD1 (7 bases). The CDR3 extends over 11 amino acids. Germline CDR1 reads DFQATT; CDR2 reads SNEGSKA (reference sequence). Trimming pared 3 bases from V and 7 bases from J, leaving 10 bases between.

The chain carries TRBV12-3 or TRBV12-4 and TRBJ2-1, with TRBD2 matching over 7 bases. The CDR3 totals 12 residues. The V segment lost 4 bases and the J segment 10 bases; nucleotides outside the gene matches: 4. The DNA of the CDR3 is TGTGCCAGCAGTTCCTCGCGGGGGGAGCAGTTCTTC. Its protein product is CASSSSRGEQFF.

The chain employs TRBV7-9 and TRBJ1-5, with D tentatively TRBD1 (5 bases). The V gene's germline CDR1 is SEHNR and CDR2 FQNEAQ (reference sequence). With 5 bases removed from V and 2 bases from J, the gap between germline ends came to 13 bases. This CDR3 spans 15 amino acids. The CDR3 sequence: CASSPPGRGNQPQHF. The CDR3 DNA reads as TGTGCCAGCAGCCCCCCAGGGAGAGGCAATCAGCCCCAGCATTTT.

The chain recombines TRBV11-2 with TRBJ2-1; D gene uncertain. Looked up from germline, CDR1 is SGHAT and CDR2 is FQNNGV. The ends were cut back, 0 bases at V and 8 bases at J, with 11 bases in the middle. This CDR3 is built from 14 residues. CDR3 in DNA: TGTGCCAGCAGCTTAGATCTTTTTTCGGATGAGCAGTTCTTC. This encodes CASSLDLFSDEQFF. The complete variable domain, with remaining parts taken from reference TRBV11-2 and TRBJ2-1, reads EAGVAQSPRYKIIEKRQSVAFWCNPISGHATLYWYQQILGQGPKLLIQFQNNGVVDDSQLPKDRFSAERLKGVDSTLKIQPAKLEDSAVYLCASSLDLFSDEQFFGPGTRLTVL.